The clone carrying this T cell receptor (beta chain) was observed a few times. These data come from a study of blood T cell repertoires in COVID-19. Looking at the study overall: Both acute and convalescent COVID-19 samples were obtained from the United States, Italy and Spain. In each case, the material was cDNA or gDNA derived from T cells, B-cell-depleted T cells, or PBMCs.

With V trimmed by 10 bases and J by 2 bases, 8 bases remained unmatched. The CDR3 has 14 amino acids. Germline assignment: CDR1 SGHDN and CDR2 FVKESK. Repertoires were generated with immunoSEQ multiplex PCR, while TCRdb's copy carries only in-frame clones and drops some. The data contain 230,000 or so clones, roughly four fifths of them singletons. This chain joins TRBV14 and TRBJ1-2; 9 nucleotides line up with TRBD1. Input material: PBMCs or T cells enriched from blood (not recorded which). The clonotype was recovered from a man aged 50-60 years who had recovered from COVID-19. The CDR3 here is CAIRRTGANYGYTF. CDR3 in DNA: TGTGCCATCCGTCGGACAGGGGCGAACTATGGCTACACCTTC.